Included here is one T cell receptor beta chain sequence, with context. This CDR3 region has 18 residues. J was trimmed by 2 bases and V by 4 bases; bases with no gene match: 15. CDR1 and CDR2 from the germline V gene are LGHNA and YSLEER. The protocol was immunoSEQ multiplex PCR, while the TCRdb copy is restricted to in-frame clones and leaves out a portion. The sample includes 150,000 to 200,000 clones, approximately 89% of them seen just once. The data stem from a study of blood T cell repertoires in COVID-19. Donors of Cohort 3 who recovered were those that had two negative PCRs, clearance, or symptom resolution.

The source of this sequence is a woman younger than 30 who had recovered from COVID-19. The sequenced sample consisted of PBMCs or T cells enriched from blood (not recorded which). The chain joins TRBV4-3 to TRBJ2-7; 9 nucleotides line up with TRBD2. The CDR3 nucleotides are TGCGCCAGCAGCCCCGGATTGAGAGTAGCGGGAGTTCCCTACGAGCAGTACTTC. Translated, it gives CASSPGLRVAGVPYEQYF.